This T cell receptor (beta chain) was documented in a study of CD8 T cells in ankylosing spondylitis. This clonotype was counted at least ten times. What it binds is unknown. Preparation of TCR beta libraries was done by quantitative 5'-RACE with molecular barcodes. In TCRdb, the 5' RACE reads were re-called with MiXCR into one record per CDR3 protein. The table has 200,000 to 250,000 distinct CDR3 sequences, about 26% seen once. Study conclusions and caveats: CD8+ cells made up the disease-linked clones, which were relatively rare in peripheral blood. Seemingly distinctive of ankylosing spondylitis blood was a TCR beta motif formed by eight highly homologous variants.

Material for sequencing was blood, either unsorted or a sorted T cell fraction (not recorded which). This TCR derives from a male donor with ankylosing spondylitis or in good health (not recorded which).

The CDR3 region is CASSPSEGAAGNTIYF. The CDR3, as DNA: TGTGCCAGCTCACCATCCGAGGGGGCGGCTGGAAACACCATATATTTT. The V call is TRBV18, the J call TRBJ1-3, with 7 bases fitting TRBD1. V shed 2 bases and J 2 bases; nucleotides not matched to a gene: 6. Per germline, CDR1 KGHSH and CDR2 LQKENI. The CDR3 length is 16 residues.